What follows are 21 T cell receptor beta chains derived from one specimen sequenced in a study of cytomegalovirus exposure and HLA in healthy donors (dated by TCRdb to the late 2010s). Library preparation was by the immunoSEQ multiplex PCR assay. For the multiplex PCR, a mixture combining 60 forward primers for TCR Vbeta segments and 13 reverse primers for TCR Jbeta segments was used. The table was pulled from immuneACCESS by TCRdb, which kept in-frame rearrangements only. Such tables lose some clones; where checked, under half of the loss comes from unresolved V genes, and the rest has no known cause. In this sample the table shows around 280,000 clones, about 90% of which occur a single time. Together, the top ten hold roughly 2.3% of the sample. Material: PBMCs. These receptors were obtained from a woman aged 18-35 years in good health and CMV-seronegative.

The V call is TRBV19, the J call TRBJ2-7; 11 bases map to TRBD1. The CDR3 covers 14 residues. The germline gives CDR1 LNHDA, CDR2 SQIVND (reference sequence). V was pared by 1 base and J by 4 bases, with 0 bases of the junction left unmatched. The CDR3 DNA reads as TGTGCCAGTAGTATAGGGGACAGGGGGTACGAGCAGTACTTC. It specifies CASSIGDRGYEQYF.

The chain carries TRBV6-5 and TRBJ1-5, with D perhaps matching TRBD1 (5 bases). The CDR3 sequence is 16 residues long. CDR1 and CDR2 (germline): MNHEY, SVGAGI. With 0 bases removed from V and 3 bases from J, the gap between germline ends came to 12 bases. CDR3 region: CASSYSSSGFNQPQHF. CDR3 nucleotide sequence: TGTGCCAGCAGTTACTCATCATCAGGGTTCAATCAGCCCCAGCATTTT.

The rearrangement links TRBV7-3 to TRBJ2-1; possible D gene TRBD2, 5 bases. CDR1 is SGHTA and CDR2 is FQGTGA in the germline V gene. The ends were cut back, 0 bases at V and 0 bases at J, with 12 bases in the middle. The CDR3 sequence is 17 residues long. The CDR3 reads CASSLTSSGSSYNEQFF. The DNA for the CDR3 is TGTGCCAGCAGCTTAACCTCGTCGGGAAGCTCCTACAATGAGCAGTTCTTC.

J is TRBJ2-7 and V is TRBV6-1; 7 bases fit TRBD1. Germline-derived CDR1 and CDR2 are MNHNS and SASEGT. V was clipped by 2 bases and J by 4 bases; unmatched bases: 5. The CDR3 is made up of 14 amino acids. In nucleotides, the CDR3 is TGTGCCAGCAGTGAATGGCGACAGGGTTACGAGCAGTACTTC. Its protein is CASSEWRQGYEQYF.

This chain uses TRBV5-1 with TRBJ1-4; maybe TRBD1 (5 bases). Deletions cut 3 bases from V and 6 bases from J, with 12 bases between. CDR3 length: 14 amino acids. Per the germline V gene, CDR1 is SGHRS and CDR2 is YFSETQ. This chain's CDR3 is CASSSGPGDEKLFF. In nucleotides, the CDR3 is TGCGCCAGCAGCTCAGGGCCTGGGGATGAAAAACTGTTTTTT.

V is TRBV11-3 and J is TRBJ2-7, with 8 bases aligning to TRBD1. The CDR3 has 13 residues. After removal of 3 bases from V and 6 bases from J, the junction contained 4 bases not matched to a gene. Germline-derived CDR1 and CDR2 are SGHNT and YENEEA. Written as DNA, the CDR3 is TGTGCCAGCAGCTTGGGGACAGGAGGCGAGCAGTACTTC. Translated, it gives CASSLGTGGEQYF. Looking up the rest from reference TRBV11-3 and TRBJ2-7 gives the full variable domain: EAGVVQSPRYKIIEKKQPVAFWCNPISGHNTLYWYLQNLGQGPELLIRYENEEAVDDSQLPKDRFSAERLKGVDSTLKIQPAELGDSAVYLCASSLGTGGEQYFGPGTRLTVT.

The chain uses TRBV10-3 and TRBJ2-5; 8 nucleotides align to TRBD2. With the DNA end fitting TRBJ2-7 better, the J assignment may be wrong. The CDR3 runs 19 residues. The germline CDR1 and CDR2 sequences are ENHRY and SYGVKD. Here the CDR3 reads CAISPLGTAGGDSSYEQYF. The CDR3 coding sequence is TGTGCCATCAGTCCCCTGGGGACGGCGGGAGGAGATAGCTCCTACGAGCAGTACTTC.

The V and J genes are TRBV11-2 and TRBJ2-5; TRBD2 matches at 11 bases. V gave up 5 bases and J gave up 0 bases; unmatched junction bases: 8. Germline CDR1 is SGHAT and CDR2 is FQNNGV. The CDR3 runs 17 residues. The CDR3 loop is CASSPHPGLADQETQYF. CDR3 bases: TGTGCCAGCAGCCCACACCCGGGACTAGCGGACCAAGAGACCCAGTACTTC.

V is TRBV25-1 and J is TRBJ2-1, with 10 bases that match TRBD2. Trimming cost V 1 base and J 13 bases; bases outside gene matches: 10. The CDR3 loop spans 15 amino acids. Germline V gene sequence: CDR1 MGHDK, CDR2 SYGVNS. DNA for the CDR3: TGTGCCAGCAGTGAATCAAGAGGGCTAGCGGGGGCCCAGTTCTTC. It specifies CASSESRGLAGAQFF.

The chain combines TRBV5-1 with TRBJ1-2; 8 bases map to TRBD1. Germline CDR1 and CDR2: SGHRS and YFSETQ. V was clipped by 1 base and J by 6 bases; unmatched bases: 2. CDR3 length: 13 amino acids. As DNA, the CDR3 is TGCGCCAGCAGCTTGCAGGGGGCGAATGGCTACACCTTC. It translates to CASSLQGANGYTF.

The CDR3: CASSLYGLEGGELFF. CDR3 DNA sequence: TGCGCCAGCAGCTTGTATGGGCTAGAGGGCGGGGAGCTGTTTTTT. The chain employs TRBV5-1 and TRBJ2-2, with D perhaps TRBD2 (5 bases). CDR1 and CDR2 (germline): SGHRS, YFSETQ. V lost 1 base and J 7 bases, leaving 14 bases between the germline ends. The CDR3 is made up of 15 amino acids.

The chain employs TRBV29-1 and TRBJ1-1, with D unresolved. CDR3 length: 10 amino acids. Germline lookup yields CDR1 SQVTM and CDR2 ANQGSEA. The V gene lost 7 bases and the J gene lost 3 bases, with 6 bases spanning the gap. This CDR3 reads CSGRDTEAFF. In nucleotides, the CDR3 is TGCAGCGGTAGAGACACTGAAGCTTTCTTT.

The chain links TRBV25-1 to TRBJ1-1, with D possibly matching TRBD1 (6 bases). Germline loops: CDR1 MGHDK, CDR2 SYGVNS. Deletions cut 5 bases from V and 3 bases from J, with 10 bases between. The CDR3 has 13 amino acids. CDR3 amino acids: CASSQTGYTEAFF. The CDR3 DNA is TGTGCCAGCAGTCAGACAGGCTACACTGAAGCTTTCTTT.

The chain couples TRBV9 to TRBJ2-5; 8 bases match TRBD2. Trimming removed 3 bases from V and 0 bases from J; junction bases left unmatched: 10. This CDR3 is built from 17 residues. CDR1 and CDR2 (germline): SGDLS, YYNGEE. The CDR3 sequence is CASSDGLRGGYQETQYF. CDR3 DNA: TGTGCCAGCAGCGACGGACTGCGCGGGGGGTACCAAGAGACCCAGTACTTC.

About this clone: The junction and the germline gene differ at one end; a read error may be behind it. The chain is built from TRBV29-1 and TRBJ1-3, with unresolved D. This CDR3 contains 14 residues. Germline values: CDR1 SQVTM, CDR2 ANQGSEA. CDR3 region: CSATYSSSGNAIYF. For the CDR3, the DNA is TGCAGCGCGACATACTCAAGCTCTGGAAACGCCATATATTTT.

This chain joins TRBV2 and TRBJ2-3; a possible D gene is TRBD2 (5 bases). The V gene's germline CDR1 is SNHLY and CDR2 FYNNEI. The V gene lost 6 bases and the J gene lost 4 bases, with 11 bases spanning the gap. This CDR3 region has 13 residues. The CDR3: CASRLEYADTQYF. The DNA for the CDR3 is TGTGCCAGCAGACTAGAGTACGCAGATACGCAGTATTTT.

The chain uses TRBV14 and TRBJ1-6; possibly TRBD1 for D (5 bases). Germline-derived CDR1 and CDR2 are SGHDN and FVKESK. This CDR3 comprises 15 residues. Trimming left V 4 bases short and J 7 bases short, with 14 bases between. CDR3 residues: CASSLRTGGNSPLHF. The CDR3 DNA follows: TGTGCCAGCAGCCTAAGGACGGGGGGAAATTCACCCCTCCACTTT.

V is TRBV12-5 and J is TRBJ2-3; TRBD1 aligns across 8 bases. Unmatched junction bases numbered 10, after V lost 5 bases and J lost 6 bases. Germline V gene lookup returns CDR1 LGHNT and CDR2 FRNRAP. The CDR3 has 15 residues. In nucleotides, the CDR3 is TGTGCTAGTGGTCCAAAAATCCGACAGGGGGATACGCAGTATTTT. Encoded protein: CASGPKIRQGDTQYF.

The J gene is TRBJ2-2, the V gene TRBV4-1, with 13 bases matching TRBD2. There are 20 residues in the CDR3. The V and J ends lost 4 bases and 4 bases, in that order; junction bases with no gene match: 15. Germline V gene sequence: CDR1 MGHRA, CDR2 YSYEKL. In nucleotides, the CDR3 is TGCGCCAGCAGCCCCGGTCTTGGACTAGCGGGGGACTCTAGCACCGGGGAGCTGTTTTTT. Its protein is CASSPGLGLAGDSSTGELFF.

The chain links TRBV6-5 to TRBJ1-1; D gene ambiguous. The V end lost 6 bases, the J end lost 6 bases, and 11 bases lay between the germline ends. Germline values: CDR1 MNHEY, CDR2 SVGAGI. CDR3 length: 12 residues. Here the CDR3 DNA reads TGTGCCAGCAGCCGACGAGGCGCTGAAGCTTTCTTT. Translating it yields CASSRRGAEAFF.

The CDR3 coding sequence is TGCAGCGCCCCCCGGGAGGGGGGGAATGGCTACACCTTC. Protein: CSAPREGGNGYTF. J is TRBJ1-2 and V is TRBV29-1; D is possibly TRBD1 (6 bases). The V gene's germline CDR1 is SQVTM and CDR2 ANQGSEA. With 7 bases removed from V and 6 bases from J, the gap between germline ends came to 18 bases. The CDR3 contains 13 residues.